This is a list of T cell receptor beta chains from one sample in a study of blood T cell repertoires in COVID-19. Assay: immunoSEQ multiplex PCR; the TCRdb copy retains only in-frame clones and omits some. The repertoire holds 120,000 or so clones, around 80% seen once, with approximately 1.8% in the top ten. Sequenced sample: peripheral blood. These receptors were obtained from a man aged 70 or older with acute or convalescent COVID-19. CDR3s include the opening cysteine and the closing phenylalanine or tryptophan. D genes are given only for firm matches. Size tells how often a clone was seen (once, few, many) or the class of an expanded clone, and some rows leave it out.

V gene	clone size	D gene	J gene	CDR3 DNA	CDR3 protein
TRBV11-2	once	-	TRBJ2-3	TGTGCCAGCAGCCTGGTTATGGGCTTAGATACGCAGTATTTT	CASSLVMGLDTQYF
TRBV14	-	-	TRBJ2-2	TGTGCCAGCAGCCAAGAAGACCGGGTCACCGGGGAGCTGTTTTTT	CASSQEDRVTGELFF
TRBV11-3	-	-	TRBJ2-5	TGTGCCAGCAGCCTGAGCGGGCCCCAAGAGACCCAGTACTTC	CASSLSGPQETQYF
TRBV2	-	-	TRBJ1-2	TGTGCCAGCAGTGATCGGCAGGACTATGGCTACACCTTC	CASSDRQDYGYTF
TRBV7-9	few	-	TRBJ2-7	TGTGCCAGCAGCTTAAAAGGGGCCTCCTACGAGCAGTACTTC	CASSLKGASYEQYF
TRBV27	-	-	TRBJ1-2	TGTGCCAGCAGTCTAGGCAGGGGAGCTAACTATGGCTACACCTTC	CASSLGRGANYGYTF
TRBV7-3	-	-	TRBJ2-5	TGTGCCAGCAGTCGAAATGAAAGAGGGACCCAGTACTTC	CASSRNERGTQYF
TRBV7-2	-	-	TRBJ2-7	TGTGCCAGCAGCTCCCCGACAGGCCCCTTTGACTACGAGCAGTACTTC	CASSSPTGPFDYEQYF
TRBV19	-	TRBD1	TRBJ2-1	TGTGCCAGTAGTGGTACCGGGACAGGGGAACGGCAGTTCTTC	CASSGTGTGERQFF
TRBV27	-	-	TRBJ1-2	TGTGCCAGCAGAAACTTCGCATCGGCGGGTGGCTACACCTTC	CASRNFASAGGYTF
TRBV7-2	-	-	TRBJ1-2	TGTGCCAGCAGCTTAGTCCAGGGAATTGCCGGGGGCTACACCTTC	CASSLVQGIAGGYTF
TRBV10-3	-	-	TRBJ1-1	TGTGCCATCAGTGAGCGGGAGACTGAAGCTTTCTTT	CAISERETEAFF
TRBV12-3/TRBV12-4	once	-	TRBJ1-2	TGTGCCAGCAGTTTAGGTGGAGGCTATGGCTACACCTTC	CASSLGGGYGYTF
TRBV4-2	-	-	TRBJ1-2	TGTGCCAGCAGCCAAGAAACAGTTTACTATGGCTACACCTTC	CASSQETVYYGYTF
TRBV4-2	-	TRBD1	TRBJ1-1	TGTGCCAGCAGCCAACGGGGGGGTACAGGGGACACTGAAGCTTTCTTT	CASSQRGGTGDTEAFF
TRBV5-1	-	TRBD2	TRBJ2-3	TGCGCCAGCAGCCCGGGACTAAGCACAGATACGCAGTATTTT	CASSPGLSTDTQYF
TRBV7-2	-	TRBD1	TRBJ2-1	TGTGCCAGCAGATCCGGACAGGGGGCGGGTGAGCAGTTCTTC	CASRSGQGAGEQFF
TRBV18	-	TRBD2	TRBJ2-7	TGTGCCAGCTCACCCGGACTAGCGGGGGGCCTCTACGAGCAGTACTTC	CASSPGLAGGLYEQYF
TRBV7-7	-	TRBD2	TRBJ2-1	TGTGCTAGCAGCTTAGCCGGGGGGGGTAATGAGCAGTTCTTC	CASSLAGGGNEQFF
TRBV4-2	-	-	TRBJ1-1	TGTGCCAGCAGCCAAGATCCAGGGTCTAGATCCGAAGCTTTCTTT	CASSQDPGSRSEAFF
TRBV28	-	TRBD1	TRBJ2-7	TGTGCCAGCAGTTTTAGGACAGGGGGCTACGAGCAGTACTTC	CASSFRTGGYEQYF
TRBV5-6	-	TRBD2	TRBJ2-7	TGTGCCAGCAGCTTGGCGCCTAGCGGGGGGACCTACGAGCAGTACTTC	CASSLAPSGGTYEQYF
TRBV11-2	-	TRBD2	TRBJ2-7	TGTGCCAGCAGCTTAGTCGCTAGCGGGGGGAATAGATACGAGCAGTACTTC	CASSLVASGGNRYEQYF
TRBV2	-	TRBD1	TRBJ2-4	TGTGCCAGCAGCAGACCCGGGACAGGGACATCCAAAAACATTCAGTACTTC	CASSRPGTGTSKNIQYF
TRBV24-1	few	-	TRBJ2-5	TGTGCCACCAGTGATAGGGCGGGGCAGTACCAAGAGACCCAGTACTTC	CATSDRAGQYQETQYF
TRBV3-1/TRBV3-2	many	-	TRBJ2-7	TGTGCCAGCAGCCAGTTCCCAGGTGCCTACGAGCAGTACTTC	CASSQFPGAYEQYF
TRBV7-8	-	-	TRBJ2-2	TGTGCCAGCAGCTTGCGTAACAGGGCTAACACCGGGGAGCTGTTTTTT	CASSLRNRANTGELFF
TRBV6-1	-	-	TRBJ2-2	TGTGCCAGCAGTGATATATGGAGAACCGGGGAGCTGTTTTTT	CASSDIWRTGELFF
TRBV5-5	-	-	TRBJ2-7	TGTGCCAGCAGCTTGGCGGTTCGGGTAATCTGGGAGCAGTACTTC	CASSLAVRVIWEQYF
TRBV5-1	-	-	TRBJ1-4	TGCGCCAGCAGCTTGAGCAGGGCAACTAATGAAAAACTGTTTTTT	CASSLSRATNEKLFF
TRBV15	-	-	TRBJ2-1	TGTGCCACCAGCGAACGCTTGAGCTCCTACAATGAGCAGTTCTTC	CATSERLSSYNEQFF
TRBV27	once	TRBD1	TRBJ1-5	TGTGCCAGCAGTCCGGGACAGGGGTTCGGCAATCAGCCCCAGCATTTT	CASSPGQGFGNQPQHF
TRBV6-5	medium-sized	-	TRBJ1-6	TGTGCCAGCAGTCAGGGACTTTATAATTCACCCCTCCACTTT	CASSQGLYNSPLHF
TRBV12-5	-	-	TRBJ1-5	TGTGCTAGTGGTTTGGTACTTGGGGGGGCAGCGAGACAGCCCCAGCATTTT	CASGLVLGGAARQPQHF
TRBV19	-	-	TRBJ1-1	TGTGCCAGCTCTAAGCAGGGAGGGAACACTGAAGCTTTCTTT	CASSKQGGNTEAFF
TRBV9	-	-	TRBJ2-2	TGTGCCAGCAGCGTTCACCCGGGACAGAACACCGGGGAGCTGTTTTTT	CASSVHPGQNTGELFF
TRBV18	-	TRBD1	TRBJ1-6	TGTGCCAGCTCTCAGGGGGACAGTAATTCACCCCTCCACTTT	CASSQGDSNSPLHF
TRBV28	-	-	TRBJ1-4	TGTGCCAGCAGTGTTCGGGTCAGTTCCCTTTTTTTT	CASSVRVSSLFF
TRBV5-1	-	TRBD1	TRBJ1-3	TGCGCCAGCAGCCCGGGACAGCTAGTAGGAAACACCATATATTTT	CASSPGQLVGNTIYF
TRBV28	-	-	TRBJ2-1	TGTGCCAGCAGTTCGTACCTGGGGGACACGAGGAATGAGCAGTTCTTC	CASSSYLGDTRNEQFF
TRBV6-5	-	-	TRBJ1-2	TGTGCCAGCAGTTATGCAGGGGAGGGAGGCTACACCTTC	CASSYAGEGGYTF
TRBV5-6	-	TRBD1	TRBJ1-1	TGTGCCAGCAGCGAGACGGGACAGACTGAAGCTTTCTTT	CASSETGQTEAFF
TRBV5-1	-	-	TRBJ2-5	TGCGCCAGCAGCTACTCCGGGAGTATAGAGACCCAGTACTTC	CASSYSGSIETQYF
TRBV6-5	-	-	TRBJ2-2	TGTGCCAGCAGCCAACAGGGAGTGGGAACCGGGGAGCTGTTTTTT	CASSQQGVGTGELFF
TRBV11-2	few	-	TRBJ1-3	TGTGCCAGCAGCGGGATCGGGACTTTCACATCCGGAAACACCATATATTTT	CASSGIGTFTSGNTIYF
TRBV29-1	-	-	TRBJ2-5	TGCAGCGCGACAGTTCAAGAGACCCAGTACTTC	CSATVQETQYF
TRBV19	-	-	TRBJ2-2	TGTGCCAGCTCGGAGACCACCGGGGAGCTGTTTTTT	CASSETTGELFF
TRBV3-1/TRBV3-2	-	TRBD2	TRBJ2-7	TGTGCCAGCAGCCATTCCTGGACTAGCGGGGCCTACGAGCAGTACTTC	CASSHSWTSGAYEQYF
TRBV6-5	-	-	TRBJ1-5	TGTGCCAGCCTCAAAAAGACAGGCTCGAATCAGCCCCAGCATTTT	CASLKKTGSNQPQHF
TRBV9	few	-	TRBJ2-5	TGTGCCAGCAGCGTAAATACGGGGGAGACCCAGTACTTC	CASSVNTGETQYF
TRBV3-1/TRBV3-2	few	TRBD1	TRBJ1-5	TGTGCCAGCAGCCAGGCGACAGGGGACTCGGAGCCCCAGCATTTT	CASSQATGDSEPQHF
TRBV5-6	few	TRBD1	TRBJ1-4	TGTGCCAGCAGCTCACAGGGGGCTGGTGAAAAACTGTTTTTT	CASSSQGAGEKLFF
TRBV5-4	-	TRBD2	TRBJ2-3	TGTGCCAGCAGCCCCGGCGGGGGGGCCGTCTCAGATACGCAGTATTTT	CASSPGGGAVSDTQYF
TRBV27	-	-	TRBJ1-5	TGTGCCAGCAGATCCGCGGGGCAGGGAAGGGAGCCCCAGCATTTT	CASRSAGQGREPQHF